The present T cell receptor (beta chain) was sequenced within a study of memory CD4+ T cells and cytomegalovirus serostatus. This CDR3 region has 14 residues. The trim removed 3 bases at V and 8 bases at J, leaving 4 bases unmatched. The germline CDR1 and CDR2 sequences are PRHDT and FYEKMQ (reference sequence). The table came from immunoSEQ multiplex PCR; TCRdb's copy has only in-frame clones and leaves some out. Among about 25,000 clones listed, 70% to 85% were seen once. The sort gate was single viable CD3+CD4+CD8-CD45RO+ cells for memory CD4+ T cells. The clonotype was recovered from an adult in good health and CMV-seronegative. The sequenced sample was memory CD4+ T cells from blood. The chain is built from TRBV13 and TRBJ1-4; 9 positions agree with TRBD1. CDR3 DNA sequence: TGTGCCAGCAGCTTGCCGGGACAGGGCGAAAAACTGTTTTTT. Its translation is CASSLPGQGEKLFF.